This T cell receptor (beta chain) is drawn from a study of cytomegalovirus exposure and HLA in healthy donors (dated by TCRdb to the late 2010s). About the investigation overall: In an earlier analysis of under 750 of the donors, roughly 300 Gb of sequence data and 90 million to 120 million unique TCR beta sequences from 150 million to 200 million T cells were reported. Donor age, sex, ethnicity and CMV serostatus were compiled together with the repertoire data. About 300 gigabases of sequencing data and tens of millions of unique TCR sequences were included in an early release covering roughly 600 HLA-typed donors. In a later genetic analysis, genome-wide SNP genotypes for about three fifths of the 666 donors were used, and that subset was treated as a discovery cohort. In an earlier analysis of 587 of the donors, high-throughput TCR beta sequencing was used to judge whether each TCR beta V gene segment behaved as functional or pseudogenic. The T cell repertoires of 666 subjects were profiled by immunosequencing and related to cytomegalovirus serostatus. Both class I and class II loci were covered by HLA typing, at four-digit resolution. Across about 370 genotyped donors of the cohort, an average of approximately 240,000 unique TCR beta nucleotide sequences per donor were sequenced, and roughly 18% of those sequences were non-productive. The study combined high-throughput TCR immunosequencing, statistical association of individual TCRs with disease status, and machine learning to predict cytomegalovirus infection status. Rather than drawing on any new phenotypic data, the later analysis identified candidate immune exposures from TCR beta sequences and the way those sequences occurred across donors. A separate validation cohort of 100 to 150 different subjects was used in addition to the 666-subject first cohort. Of the 300 to 500 genotyped donors, 75% to 85% were placed in the genetic ancestry cluster associated with self-reported Caucasian donors. All discovery cohort repertoires had been generated on a single sequencing platform. The number of typed donors differed by locus: roughly 629-630 for A, B, C, DRB1 and DQB1; 500 to 550 for DQA1; approximately 600 for DPA1; and roughly 470 for DPB1. Because of strong linkage in the cohort, roughly 5 DR-DQ haplotypes were treated as single units for association and clustering. A later analysis re-examined previously published TCR beta repertoires from around 670 donors and added high-resolution HLA genotyping to investigate patterns of TCR occurrence. The study aimed to test whether signatures of past pathogen exposure could be identified by cataloging public T cell receptors. Here is what the overall study found, with its caveats: According to a later genetic analysis, donors in an Asian-associated ancestry cluster had fewer N-insertions in productive TCRs than the approximately 650-donor mean. A few of the identified cytomegalovirus-associated TCR beta chains were confirmed in vitro to be specific for cytomegalovirus antigens. In a later analysis, several top co-occurrence clusters were reported to appear linked to parvovirus B19, influenza, CMV and Epstein-Barr virus. Cytomegalovirus status was reported to be diagnosed by the classifier with high specificity and sensitivity in both the original and validation cohorts. An earlier analysis of approximately 500 of the donors showed that most TCR beta V segments appeared in productive rearrangements either about 90% or about 30% of the time, which broadly matched IMGT annotations. Because HLA typing was missing for some donors at each locus, association tests included only the typed subset. In a later analysis, HLA-associated TCR beta chains were found to be more clonally expanded and to have lower generation probabilities than equally common non-associated chains. Because counts were too low, seventeen rarely observed V segments, including chromosome 9 orphons, were excluded from the earlier analysis of fewer than 650 of the donors. Most TCR sequences were seen in very few donors, while some public TCRs were found in many individuals. The 87-base-pair reads could not distinguish some IMGT-functional V segments, including TRBV6-2 and TRBV6-3, so those segments were excluded. In a later analysis, TCR association rates were found to vary across HLA loci, with the most associated TCRs seen for DRB1 alleles and the fewest for HLA-C alleles. A group of highly shared sequence variants was considered likely to be a technical artifact of the sequencing pipeline. Assigning TCR associations to individual alleles was difficult when HLA alleles, especially DR and DQ, strongly co-occurred. Sequencing depth was assumed to be roughly uniform across donors in the presence/absence analyses, though that assumption may not hold. According to a later analysis, most CMV-associated TCR beta chains appeared to be HLA-restricted, and the HLA associations seemed to be driven largely by CMV exposure. A later analysis associated 16,951 TCR beta sequences with specific HLA alleles at a false discovery rate of 0.05. A later genetic analysis associated a missense DCLRE1C variant with V-gene and J-gene trimming of TCR beta chains, and an independent cohort replicated the association. A total of 164 TCR beta chains were listed by the study as associated with cytomegalovirus. For the cohort, immune exposure information was limited to CMV serostatus. Only TCR beta chains were sequenced in this cohort, and the absence of alpha or paired-chain data limited detectable features. A further reported finding was that TCR beta sequences accurately predicted the HLA-A and HLA-B alleles for most subjects in the first cohort. According to the authors, the approach could potentially be generalized to other disease states and immunological phenotypes. Correlated functional status among segregating V segments might reflect linkage disequilibrium, but an unknown experimental factor could not be ruled out.

The germline V gene sets CDR1 to SGHTA and CDR2 to FQGNSA. V loses 5 bases of germline sequence and J loses 2 bases, and the interval between the two ends is 12 bases. Including cysteine and phenylalanine, the CDR3 has 15 amino acids. CDR3 DNA is the only sequence kept; it has 45 bases, read in frame from the first base. The library was prepared using the immunoSEQ multiplex PCR assay. The multiplex PCR relied on a mix of 60 forward primers for TCR Vbeta segments and 13 reverse primers for TCR Jbeta segments. The CDR3 region of rearranged TCR beta genes was amplified from genomic DNA with a multiplex PCR assay. The Illumina HiSeq System was used to sequence the amplified TCR beta libraries as 87-base-pair reads. The authors' pipeline ran thus. A later analysis counted about 80 million unique TCR beta chains across the 500 to 850 repertoires, and around 9.9 million of these chains were shared by at least two donors. To remove PCR and sequencing errors, raw reads were error-corrected and collapsed into unique sequences using a nearest-neighbor algorithm that merged closely related sequences. To assign V, D and J gene segments, CDR3 sequences were aligned to IMGT reference sequences. For a sequence to be retained, at least a six-nucleotide match to both a V gene segment and a J gene segment was required. Rearrangements were called productive when the CDR3 lacked stop codons and stayed in frame with V and J; all others were non-productive. CDR3 was defined according to IMGT convention as the region running from the second conserved V-encoded cysteine to the conserved J-encoded phenylalanine. The earlier analysis of some 580 of the donors excluded any sequence lacking an unambiguous match to a single V gene segment. In an earlier analysis of 587 of the donors, a V segment was called functional when productive rearrangements were above 56.7%, and segregating when the standard deviation between donors exceeded 5%. A statistical classification framework was developed to diagnose cytomegalovirus status using the catalog of TCR beta chain sequences. A later analysis assigned V and J genes by comparing TCR nucleotide sequences with IMGT/GENE-DB human TR gene sequences. In a later analysis, CDR3 sequences and most-parsimonious VDJ recombination scenarios were assigned using the TCRdist pipeline. A later analysis defined each TCR beta chain by its CDR3 amino acid sequence plus V-gene family, and excluded reads lacking a unique V-gene family. To address suspected cross-contamination and a sequencing artifact, a later analysis removed 450 to 700 highly shared, low-generation-probability nucleotide sequences. In a later analysis, a clonal expansion index for each public chain was calculated from normalized within-repertoire ranks of inferred template counts. In a later analysis, generation probabilities were computed using a VDJ recombination model fitted to out-of-frame rearrangements, and the results were checked against IGoR. In a later analysis, TCR-TCR, TCR-HLA and TCR-CMV co-occurrence was scored with hypergeometric tests, and a repertoire-size bias correction was applied to TCR pairs. To estimate false discovery rates, a later analysis permuted the HLA or CMV assignments 20 times. In a later analysis, co-occurring TCRs were grouped with DBSCAN, and TCRdist sequence similarity was added when clustering was performed within HLA-allele-positive subsets. Repertoires with fewer than 30,000 or more than 120,000 public chains were left out of co-occurrence clustering, as were about 5 repertoires with anomalous nucleotide sharing. Imported from immuneACCESS, the table was reduced by TCRdb to in-frame sequences with V and J called. These copies leave out some clones; in studies compared against another copy, an unresolved V gene accounts for under half, and the cause of the remainder is not known. Clone size and the V and J calls come from that table; the DNA yielded D and trimming. The sample table records about 50,000 clones; roughly four fifths of these occur just once. The ten largest clones capture approximately 2.5% of the sample.

Remarks on this clone: Its antigen is currently not known. No base qualities exist here, and no much larger clone lies one base off it.

The cohort was made up of under 800 healthy bone marrow donors. Cohort members were all nominally healthy when sampled, although unrecorded immune exposures were likely present. The donor was CMV seropositive and belonged to the group of some 290 seropositive cohort members. Each donor provided a peripheral blood sample, and peripheral blood mononuclear cells were used for TCR beta sequencing. The Qiagen DNeasy Blood Extraction Kit was used to extract genomic DNA from the blood cell samples. The receptor comes from a woman aged 40 to 55 in good health and CMV-seropositive. Sequenced input: PBMCs. The chain was built from TRBV7-2 and TRBJ1-4; D gene: possibly TRBD1, on 6 matching bases. The sequenced DNA: TGTGCCAGCAGCCCCGGGCAGGGGACTAATGAAAAACTGTTTTTT. It specifies CASSPGQGTNEKLFF.